This passage covers 17 T cell receptor beta chains from one sample sequenced in a study of cytomegalovirus exposure and HLA in healthy donors. TCRdb keeps only in-frame clones here, not all; method: immunoSEQ multiplex PCR. Here the sample spans about 120,000 clones, approximately 91% being singletons. Sequencing was carried out using PBMCs. All receptors derive from a man in his late teens or twenties in good health and CMV-seropositive.

This rearrangement joins TRBV28 to TRBJ2-6; the D gene is possibly TRBD1 (6 bases). V dropped 6 bases and J dropped 0 bases, with 9 bases sitting between them. The CDR3 is made up of 15 amino acids. Germline V gives CDR1 MDHEN, CDR2 SYDVKM. CDR3 in amino acids: CASSLQGSGANVLTF. The CDR3 coding sequence is TGTGCCAGCAGCCTACAGGGCTCTGGGGCCAACGTCCTGACTTTC. Supplemented by reference TRBV28 and TRBJ2-6, the full variable domain reads DVKVTQSSRYLVKRTGEKVFLECVQDMDHENMFWYRQDPGLGLRLIYFSYDVKMKEKGDIPEGYSVSREKKERFSLILESASTNQTSMYLCASSLQGSGANVLTFGAGSRLTVL.

J is TRBJ1-1 and V is TRBV6-1, with TRBD1 identical over 7 bases. Trimming cost V 8 bases and J 3 bases; bases outside gene matches: 9. Per germline, CDR1 MNHNS and CDR2 SASEGT. The CDR3 runs to 14 residues. CDR3 sequence (DNA): TGTGCCAGCGTACAGGGGCCGCGGTACACTGAAGCTTTCTTT. Encoded protein: CASVQGPRYTEAFF.

The chain uses TRBV30 and TRBJ1-2; 9 bases align to TRBD1. CDR1 and CDR2 (germline): GTSNPN, SVGIG (reference sequence). V lost 2 bases to trimming and J lost 6 bases; unmatched junction nucleotides: 10. The CDR3 consists of 15 residues. DNA of the CDR3: TGTGCCTGGAGTCATGGGGGGACAGGGTCGGATGGCTACACCTTC. This sequence encodes CAWSHGGTGSDGYTF.

The V and J genes are TRBV7-2 and TRBJ2-3, with 7 positions matching TRBD2. The CDR3 runs 14 residues. The germline V gene has CDR1 SGHTA and CDR2 FQGNSA. Trimming took 5 bases from V and 4 from J; bases not matched to a gene: 6. This CDR3 reads CASSQTSLADTQYF. The DNA for the CDR3 is TGTGCCAGCAGCCAGACTAGCTTGGCAGATACGCAGTATTTT.

The V and J genes are TRBV7-6 and TRBJ2-7, with 8 bases aligning to TRBD2. The ends lost 4 bases at V and 2 bases at J; junction bases unmatched: 4. Germline-derived CDR1 and CDR2 are SGHVS and FNYEAQ. The CDR3 totals 14 residues. The CDR3 here is CASSYSTSAYEQYF. The CDR3 DNA follows: TGTGCCAGCAGCTACTCGACTAGCGCCTACGAGCAGTACTTC.

V and J are TRBV5-1 and TRBJ1-1, with TRBD1 matching 7 bases. This CDR3 comprises 17 residues. The germline V gene has CDR1 SGHRS and CDR2 YFSETQ. The ends lost 0 bases at V and 8 bases at J; junction bases unmatched: 16. The CDR3 DNA reads TGCGCCAGCAGCTTGGGGTATAGACAGGGTGTGGGTTCAGAAGCTTTCTTT. Amino acid sequence: CASSLGYRQGVGSEAFF.

The chain uses TRBV10-3 and TRBJ2-1; 12 bases agree with TRBD2. The CDR3 contains 14 residues. Trimming removed 6 bases from V and 5 bases from J; junction bases left unmatched: 2. The V gene's germline CDR1 is ENHRY and CDR2 SYGVKD. The CDR3 protein is CAIRRTSGDNEQFF. CDR3 nucleotide sequence: TGTGCCATCAGACGGACTAGCGGGGACAATGAGCAGTTCTTC.

This chain connects TRBV10-2 to TRBJ1-5; maybe TRBD1 (6 bases). The CDR3 consists of 14 residues. The germline V and J ends were trimmed by 0 bases and 6 bases, with 9 bases remaining between them. CDR1 is WSHSY and CDR2 is SAAADI in the germline V gene. The chain's CDR3 is CASSESRGPQPQHF. The CDR3 nucleotides are TGCGCCAGCAGTGAGTCCAGGGGCCCTCAGCCCCAGCATTTT.

This clone was found a few times. The chain couples TRBV7-9 to TRBJ2-1; TRBD1 agrees at 10 bases. J gave up 6 bases and V 5 bases, and 10 bases lay outside the gene matches. Germline-derived CDR1 and CDR2 are SEHNR and FQNEAQ (reference sequence). The CDR3 is 16 amino acids. The CDR3 nucleotides read TGTGCCAGCAGCCATAGACCGGGACAGGGGTCCAATGAGCAGTTCTTC. Its protein product is CASSHRPGQGSNEQFF.

This clone was counted only a few times. The chain has TRBV4-1 and TRBJ2-7; TRBD2 is a possible D gene (6 bases). V was pared by 10 bases and J by 0 bases, with 13 bases between. Germline V gene data show CDR1 as MGHRA and CDR2 as YSYEKL. The CDR3 is 13 residues long. The CDR3 bases are TGCGCCACCCGTGGGGGGTACTCCTACGAGCAGTACTTC. Translation gives CATRGGYSYEQYF.

V gene TRBV11-2 combines with J gene TRBJ1-5; D not resolved. The CDR3 sequence is 12 residues long. Trimming pared 4 bases from V and 6 bases from J, leaving 7 bases between. Germline V CDR1 and CDR2: SGHAT, FQNNGV. The CDR3 coding sequence is TGTGCCAGCAGCTCCGGGAGTCAGCCCCAGCATTTT. Amino acids: CASSSGSQPQHF.

The chain employs TRBV19 and TRBJ1-1; D gene ambiguous. From germline, CDR1 is LNHDA and CDR2 SQIVND (reference sequence). Trimming removed 1 base at V and 4 bases at J, with 13 bases between. CDR3 length equals 15 residues. The CDR3 loop is CASSIGPLPGTEAFF. CDR3 DNA sequence: TGTGCCAGTAGTATAGGCCCTCTCCCGGGCACTGAAGCTTTCTTT. Filled out from reference TRBV19 and TRBJ1-1, the complete variable domain reads DGGITQSPKYLFRKEGQNVTLSCEQNLNHDAMYWYRQDPGQGLRLIYYSQIVNDFQKGDIAEGYSVSREKKESFPLTVTSAQKNPTAFYLCASSIGPLPGTEAFFGQGTRLTVV.

V usage is TRBV19 and J usage is TRBJ2-2, with a possible D match to TRBD2 (6 bases). Germline lookup yields CDR1 LNHDA and CDR2 SQIVND (reference sequence). V was shortened by 3 bases and J by 5 bases, with 13 bases between the two germline ends. The CDR3 contains 15 residues. CDR3 DNA: TGTGCCAGTAGTATCATCGGGAGCGGGACCGGGGAGCTGTTTTTT. It specifies CASSIIGSGTGELFF.

The chain employs TRBV7-2 and TRBJ1-1, with TRBD1 matching over 7 bases. V trimming: 2 bases; J trimming: 10 bases; junction bases outside the gene matches: 10. CDR3 length equals 14 residues. Germline loops: CDR1 SGHTA, CDR2 FQGNSA. CDR3 DNA: TGTGCCAGCAGCTTACGACAGGGCAGAGGGGGAGCTTTCTTT. This sequence encodes CASSLRQGRGGAFF.

This sequence joins TRBV19 and TRBJ1-2; possibly TRBD1 for D (6 bases). V shed 8 bases and J shed 8 bases, with 12 bases lying between them. CDR3 size: 11 residues. CDR1 LNHDA and CDR2 SQIVND come from the germline V gene (reference sequence). The CDR3 spells CASRTVVGYTF. In DNA, the CDR3 is TGTGCCAGTCGGACAGTCGTAGGCTACACCTTC.

V is TRBV6-6 and J is TRBJ2-7; the D is unclear. The CDR3 covers 14 residues. V gave up 2 bases and J gave up 2 bases, with 10 bases separating them. CDR1 and CDR2 from the germline V gene are MNHNY and SVGAGI (reference sequence). This CDR3 reads CASSYGRHTYEQYF. As DNA, the CDR3 is TGTGCCAGCAGTTACGGCAGACATACCTACGAGCAGTACTTC.

The chain recombines TRBV18 with TRBJ1-6; D may be TRBD1 (6 bases). The V gene lost 3 bases and the J gene lost 10 bases, with 22 bases spanning the gap. The CDR3 consists of 17 residues. CDR1 KGHSH and CDR2 LQKENI come from the germline V gene. CDR3 in DNA: TGTGCCAGCTCACCGGTGGGGGGGGCAGGGAGTCCATCACCCCTCCACTTT. This codes for CASSPVGGAGSPSPLHF.